These 2 T cell receptor beta chains share one sample of origin, sequenced in a study of T cell responses to AZD1222 COVID-19 vaccine. Assay: immunoSEQ multiplex PCR; the TCRdb copy retains only in-frame clones and omits some. The table has roughly 140,000 clones, about nine tenths seen once. The sample here was peripheral blood, taken on day 0 of AZD1222 vaccination. All receptors derive from an adult in good health.

The V gene is TRBV7-2, the J gene TRBJ2-7; either TRBD1 or TRBD2 may fit D (5 bases each). The germline gives CDR1 SGHTA, CDR2 FQGNSA. The CDR3 contains 16 residues. The V end was cut by 5 bases, the J end by 3 bases, with 20 bases between. The CDR3 loop reads CASSTLTGTDLYEQYF. The CDR3 DNA is TGTGCCAGCAGCACGCTCACCGGGACGGATCTCTACGAGCAGTACTTC.

The chain carries TRBV24-1 and TRBJ2-1; 9 bases fit TRBD1. V gave up 3 bases and J gave up 12 bases; unmatched junction bases: 2. CDR3 length: 12 amino acids. Looked up from germline, CDR1 is KGHDR and CDR2 is SFDVKD. The CDR3 loop reads CATSDVDRGQFF. The CDR3, as DNA: TGTGCCACCAGTGATGTGGACAGGGGGCAGTTCTTC.